The source of this T cell receptor (beta chain) is a study of blood T cell repertoires in COVID-19. The overall study: COVID-19 samples collected from the United States, Italy and Spain covered acute and convalescent phases.

Assay: immunoSEQ multiplex PCR; the TCRdb copy retains only in-frame clones and omits some. The sample contains over 35,000 clones, about 85% of which appear only once. V shed 4 bases, J shed 1 base, and the junction held 7 bases outside the gene matches. Germline values: CDR1 SGHRS, CDR2 YFSETQ. The CDR3 consists of 15 residues. Sequencing input: peripheral blood. The rearrangement links TRBV5-1 to TRBJ1-2; the match to TRBD1 covers 7 bases. This sequence originates from a man aged 60 to 75 with active or convalescent COVID-19. The DNA for the CDR3 is TGCGCCAGCAGCCCGGTGGGACAGAGTAACTATGGCTACACCTTC. Protein sequence: CASSPVGQSNYGYTF.